Included here is one T cell receptor beta chain sequence, with context. Produced via immunoSEQ multiplex PCR; TCRdb's table is partial and in-frame only. The data show around 30,000 clones, with 65% to 90% seen just once and more than 10% held by the top ten. This specimen belongs to a study of blood T cell repertoires in COVID-19. Study-wide background: The origin of the acute and convalescent COVID-19 samples was the United States, Italy and Spain. Nucleic acid was either cDNA or gDNA, and it came from T cells, B-cell-depleted T cells, or PBMCs.

Between the trimmed V and J ends, which lost 0 bases and 7 bases, there was a span of 10 bases. Germline V gene sequence: CDR1 LGHDT, CDR2 YNNKEL (reference sequence). CDR3 size: 14 residues. The sequence was collected from a human donor in a cohort sampled during active COVID-19. V usage is TRBV3-1 (or the pseudogene TRBV3-2) and J usage is TRBJ1-5; possibly TRBD1 for D (5 bases). Sample: peripheral blood. The CDR3 nucleotides are TGTGCCAGCAGCCAAGATCCAGGGAACCAGCCCCAGCATTTT. Translated: CASSQDPGNQPQHF.